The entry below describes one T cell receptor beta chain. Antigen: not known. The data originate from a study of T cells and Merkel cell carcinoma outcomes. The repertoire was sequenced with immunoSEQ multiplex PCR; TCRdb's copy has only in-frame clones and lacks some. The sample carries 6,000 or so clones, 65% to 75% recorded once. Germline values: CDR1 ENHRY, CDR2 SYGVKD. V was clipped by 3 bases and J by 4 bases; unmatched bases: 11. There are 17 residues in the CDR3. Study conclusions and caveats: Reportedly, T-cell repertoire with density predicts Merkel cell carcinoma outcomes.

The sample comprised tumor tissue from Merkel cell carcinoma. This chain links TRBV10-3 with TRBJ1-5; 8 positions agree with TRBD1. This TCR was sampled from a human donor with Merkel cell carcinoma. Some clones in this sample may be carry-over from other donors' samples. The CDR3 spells CAISEKIGQGKNQPQHF. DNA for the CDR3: TGTGCCATCAGTGAAAAAATCGGACAGGGAAAAAATCAGCCCCAGCATTTT.